This entry is about one T cell receptor (beta chain). Its cognate antigen is unknown. The data belong to a study of CD8 T cells in Susac syndrome. Overall study results and limits: It was acknowledged in the study that the number of individuals who were included in its TCR sequencing and HLA analysis was relatively small.

With 3 bases removed from V and 5 bases from J, the gap between germline ends came to 11 bases. The CDR3 is 13 residues long. Germline V gene data show CDR1 as MGHDK and CDR2 as SYGVNS. High-throughput TCR beta sequencing covered peripheral CD8+ and CD4+ T cells. Healthy donors served as the controls. They were matched for age and sex. Reverse transcription used about 0.45 to 1 ug RNA and random hexamers. MiXCR, applied by TCRdb to the immunoSEQ multiplex PCR reads, yields one record per CDR3 protein. The data show 53,000 or so distinct CDR3 sequences, over 85% seen once. The sample consisted of CD8+ T cells from PBMCs. The TCR sequence derives from a human donor in good health. This sequence joins TRBV25-1 and TRBJ2-7; D not resolved. The CDR3 region is CASSERWYDEQYF. The CDR3, as DNA: TGTGCCAGCAGTGAGAGATGGTACGACGAGCAGTACTTC.